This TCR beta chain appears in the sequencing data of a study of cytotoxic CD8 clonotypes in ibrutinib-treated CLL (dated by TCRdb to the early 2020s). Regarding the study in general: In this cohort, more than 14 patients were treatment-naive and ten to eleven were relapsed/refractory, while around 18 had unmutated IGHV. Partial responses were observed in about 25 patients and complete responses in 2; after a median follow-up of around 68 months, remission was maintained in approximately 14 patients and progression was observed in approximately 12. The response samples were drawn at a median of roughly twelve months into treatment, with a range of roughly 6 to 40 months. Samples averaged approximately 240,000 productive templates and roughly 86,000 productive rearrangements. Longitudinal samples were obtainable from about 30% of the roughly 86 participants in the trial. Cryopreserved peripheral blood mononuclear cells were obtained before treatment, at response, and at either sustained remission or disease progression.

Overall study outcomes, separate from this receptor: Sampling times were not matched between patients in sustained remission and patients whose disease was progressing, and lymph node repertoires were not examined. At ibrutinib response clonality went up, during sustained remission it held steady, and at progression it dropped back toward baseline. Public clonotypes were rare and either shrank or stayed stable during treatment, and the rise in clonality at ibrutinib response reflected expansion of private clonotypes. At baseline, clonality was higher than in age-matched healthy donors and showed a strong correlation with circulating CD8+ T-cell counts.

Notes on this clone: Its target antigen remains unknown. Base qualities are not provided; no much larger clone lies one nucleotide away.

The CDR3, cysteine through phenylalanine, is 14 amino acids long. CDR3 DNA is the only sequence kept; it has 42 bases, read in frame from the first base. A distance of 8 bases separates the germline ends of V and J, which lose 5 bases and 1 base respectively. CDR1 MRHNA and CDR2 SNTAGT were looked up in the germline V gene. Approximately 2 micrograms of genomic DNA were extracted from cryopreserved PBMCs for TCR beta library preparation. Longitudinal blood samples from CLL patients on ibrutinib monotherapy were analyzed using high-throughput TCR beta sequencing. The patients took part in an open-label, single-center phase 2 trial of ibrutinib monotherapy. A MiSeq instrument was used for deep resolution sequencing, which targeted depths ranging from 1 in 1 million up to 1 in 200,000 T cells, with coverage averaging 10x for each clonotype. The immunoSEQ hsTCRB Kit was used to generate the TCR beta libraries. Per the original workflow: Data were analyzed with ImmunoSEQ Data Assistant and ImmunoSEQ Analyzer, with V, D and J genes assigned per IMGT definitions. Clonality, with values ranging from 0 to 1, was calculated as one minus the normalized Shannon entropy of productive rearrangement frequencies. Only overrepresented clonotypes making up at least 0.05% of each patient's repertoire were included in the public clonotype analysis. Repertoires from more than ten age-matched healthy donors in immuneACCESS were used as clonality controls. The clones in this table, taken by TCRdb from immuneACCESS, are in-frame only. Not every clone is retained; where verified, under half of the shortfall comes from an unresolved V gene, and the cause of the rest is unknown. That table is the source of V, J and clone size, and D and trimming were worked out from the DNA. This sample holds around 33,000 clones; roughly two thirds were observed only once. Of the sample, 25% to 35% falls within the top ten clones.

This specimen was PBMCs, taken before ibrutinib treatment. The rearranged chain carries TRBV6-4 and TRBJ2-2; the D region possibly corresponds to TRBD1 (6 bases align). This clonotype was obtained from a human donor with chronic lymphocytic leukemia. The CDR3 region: CASSIQGNTGELFF. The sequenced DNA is TGTGCCAGCAGTATACAGGGGAACACCGGGGAGCTGTTTTTT.